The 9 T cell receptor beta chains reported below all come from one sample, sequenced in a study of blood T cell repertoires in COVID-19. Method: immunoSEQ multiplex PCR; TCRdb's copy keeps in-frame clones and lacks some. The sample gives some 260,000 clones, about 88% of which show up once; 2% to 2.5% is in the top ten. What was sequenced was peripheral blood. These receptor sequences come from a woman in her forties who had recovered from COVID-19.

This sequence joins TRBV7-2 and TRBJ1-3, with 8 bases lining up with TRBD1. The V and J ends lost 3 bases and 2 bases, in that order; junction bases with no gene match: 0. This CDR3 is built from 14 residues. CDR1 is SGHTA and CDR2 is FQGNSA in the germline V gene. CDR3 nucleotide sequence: TGTGCCAGCAGCTTCAGGGGGCCTGGAAACACCATATATTTT. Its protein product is CASSFRGPGNTIYF.

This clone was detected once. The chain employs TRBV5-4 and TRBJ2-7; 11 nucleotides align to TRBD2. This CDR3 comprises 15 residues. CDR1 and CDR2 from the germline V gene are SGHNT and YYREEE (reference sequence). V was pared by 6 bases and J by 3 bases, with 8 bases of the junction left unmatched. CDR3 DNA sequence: TGTGCCAGCACCTCCGGGACTAGCGGTTTCTACGAGCAGTACTTC. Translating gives CASTSGTSGFYEQYF.

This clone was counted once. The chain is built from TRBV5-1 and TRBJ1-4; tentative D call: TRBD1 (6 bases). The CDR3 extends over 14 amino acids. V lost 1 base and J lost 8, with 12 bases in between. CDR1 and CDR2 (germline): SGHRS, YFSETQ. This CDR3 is CASSLRGGEEKLFF. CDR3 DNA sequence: TGCGCCAGCAGCTTGAGAGGGGGGGAAGAAAAACTGTTTTTT.

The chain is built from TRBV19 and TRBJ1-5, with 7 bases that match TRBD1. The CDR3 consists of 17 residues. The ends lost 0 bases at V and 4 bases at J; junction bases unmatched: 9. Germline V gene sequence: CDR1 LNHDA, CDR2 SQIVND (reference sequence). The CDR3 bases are TGTGCCAGTAGTATAGAACCCCCGACAGGGAGGAATCAGCCCCAGCATTTT. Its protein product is CASSIEPPTGRNQPQHF.

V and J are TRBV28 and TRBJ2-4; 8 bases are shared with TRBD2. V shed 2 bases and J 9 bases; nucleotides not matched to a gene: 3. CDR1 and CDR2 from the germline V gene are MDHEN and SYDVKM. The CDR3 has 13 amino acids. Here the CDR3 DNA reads TGTGCCAGCAGTTTACGGGGGGGTGGCATTCAGTACTTC. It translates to CASSLRGGGIQYF. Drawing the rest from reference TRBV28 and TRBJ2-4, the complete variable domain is DVKVTQSSRYLVKRTGEKVFLECVQDMDHENMFWYRQDPGLGLRLIYFSYDVKMKEKGDIPEGYSVSREKKERFSLILESASTNQTSMYLCASSLRGGGIQYFGAGTRLSVL.

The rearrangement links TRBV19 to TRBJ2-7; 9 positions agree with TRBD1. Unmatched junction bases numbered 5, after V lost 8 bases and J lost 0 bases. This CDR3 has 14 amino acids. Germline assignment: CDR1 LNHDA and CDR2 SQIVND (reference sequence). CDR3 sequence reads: CASGLTGGSYEQYF. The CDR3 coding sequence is TGTGCCAGTGGACTGACAGGGGGCTCCTACGAGCAGTACTTC.

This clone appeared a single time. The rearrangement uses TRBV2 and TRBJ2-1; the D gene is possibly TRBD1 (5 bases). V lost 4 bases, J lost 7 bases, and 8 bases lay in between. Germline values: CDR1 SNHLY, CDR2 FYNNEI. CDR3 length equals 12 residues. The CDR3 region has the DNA TGTGCCAGCAGTGCAGGGATGAATGAGCAGTTCTTC. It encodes CASSAGMNEQFF.

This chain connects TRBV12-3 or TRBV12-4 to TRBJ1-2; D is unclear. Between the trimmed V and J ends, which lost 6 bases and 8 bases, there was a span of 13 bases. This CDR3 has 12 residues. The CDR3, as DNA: TGTGCCAGCAGCAGGACCTCGGGGGGCTACACCTTC. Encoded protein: CASSRTSGGYTF.

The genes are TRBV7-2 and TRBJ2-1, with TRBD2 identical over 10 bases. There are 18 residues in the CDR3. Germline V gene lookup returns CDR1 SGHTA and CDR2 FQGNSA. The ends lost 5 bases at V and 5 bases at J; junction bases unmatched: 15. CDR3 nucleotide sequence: TGTGCCAGCAGCATCAAATATGGTTCGGGACTAGCGAACAATGAGCAGTTCTTC. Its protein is CASSIKYGSGLANNEQFF.